The clone carrying this T cell receptor beta chain was detected once. Its target is unknown. Once RNA had been extracted, it was reverse transcribed into cDNA to act as the sequencing template. The data were produced by immunoSEQ multiplex PCR, yet TCRdb's version contains in-frame clones alone and is incomplete. The table records about 200,000 clones, approximately 60% of them present only once. The length of the CDR3 is 12 residues. V gave up 2 bases and J gave up 7 bases, with 9 bases separating them. Germline lookup yields CDR1 SQVTM and CDR2 ANQGSEA. This sample stems from a study of CD8+ T cells in alopecia areata. The study, taken as a whole, reports: Alopecia totalis/universalis scalp especially showed more expanded CD8+ clones than normal scalp.

The receptor comes from a human donor in good health. The chain links TRBV29-1 to TRBJ2-1; the D gene could be TRBD1 or TRBD2 (5 bases each). Sequenced material: CD8+ T cells sorted from blood. This CDR3 is CSVEPGLNEQFF. DNA for the CDR3: TGCAGCGTTGAACCGGGGCTGAATGAGCAGTTCTTC.